The 21 T cell receptor beta chains listed next were all sequenced from one sample in a study of blood T cell repertoires in COVID-19. TCRdb's copy holds only in-frame clones and misses some; the assay was immunoSEQ multiplex PCR. The top ten clones hold approximately 7.2% of a sample with about 300,000 clones, about 87% of them seen once. Source material: peripheral blood. All receptors come from a woman aged 30 to 39 who had recovered from COVID-19.

The rearrangement links TRBV6-1 to TRBJ2-7, with no clear D. V was pared by 6 bases and J by 5 bases, with 8 bases between. Germline V gives CDR1 MNHNS, CDR2 SASEGT. This CDR3 region has 11 residues. CDR3 nucleotide sequence: TGTGCCAGCAGCCACAATGACGAGCAGTACTTC. This encodes CASSHNDEQYF.

V and J are TRBV6-5 and TRBJ2-1, with D tentatively TRBD1 (6 bases). The CDR3 covers 14 residues. The V gene's germline CDR1 is MNHEY and CDR2 SVGAGI. Trimming shortened V by 6 bases and J by 2 bases, and 11 bases separated the two germline ends. This chain's CDR3 is CASSGQTTYNEQFF. CDR3 sequence (DNA): TGTGCCAGCAGCGGACAGACGACCTACAATGAGCAGTTCTTC.

In nucleotides, the CDR3 is TGTGCCAGCAGTCCCGACAGGGACAAAGAGACCCAGTACTTC. This codes for CASSPDRDKETQYF. V usage is TRBV6-2 or TRBV6-3 and J usage is TRBJ2-5, with 7 bases identical to TRBD1. Germline V gene sequence: CDR1 MNHEY, CDR2 SVGEGT. With 5 bases clipped from V and 3 bases from J, the junction kept 6 bases outside the gene matches. The CDR3 runs to 14 residues.

The chain joins TRBV21-1 to TRBJ1-1; no DNA check was done on the table's D call, TRBD1. TRBV21-1 is listed as a pseudogene. The CDR3 runs 16 residues. CDR3 sequence: CASSIQDRNLDTEAFF. Written as DNA, the CDR3 is TGTGCCAGCAGCATACAGGACAGGAATTTGGACACTGAAGCTTTCTTT.

The rearrangement links TRBV2 to TRBJ1-1, with 7 bases lining up with TRBD1. The germline V gene has CDR1 SNHLY and CDR2 FYNNEI. V lost 7 bases to trimming and J lost 0 bases; unmatched junction nucleotides: 5. The CDR3 sequence is 14 residues long. As DNA, the CDR3 is TGTGCCAGCATACCCGACAGGGTGAACACTGAAGCTTTCTTT. This encodes CASIPDRVNTEAFF.

V is TRBV6-5 and J is TRBJ2-7, with 11 bases identical to TRBD1. After removal of 6 bases from V and 6 bases from J, the junction contained 7 bases not matched to a gene. CDR3 length: 14 amino acids. The germline CDR1 and CDR2 sequences are MNHEY and SVGAGI. CDR3 residues: CASSYGQGAGEQYF. Written as DNA, the CDR3 is TGTGCCAGCAGCTACGGACAGGGGGCGGGCGAGCAGTACTTC.

This chain connects TRBV18 to TRBJ1-1, with TRBD1 matching over 7 bases. Losses at the gene ends were 5 bases for V and 3 bases for J; bases not matched to a gene: 9. The CDR3 spans 15 residues. Germline CDR1 reads KGHSH; CDR2 reads LQKENI. CDR3: CASSYNSGGHTEAFF. For the CDR3, the DNA is TGTGCCAGCTCATACAACTCAGGGGGACACACTGAAGCTTTCTTT.

This chain joins TRBV7-9 and TRBJ1-1, with unresolved D. The CDR3 loop spans 13 amino acids. V lost 3 bases and J lost 4, with 9 bases in between. CDR1 and CDR2 from the germline V gene are SEHNR and FQNEAQ (reference sequence). The CDR3: CASSLRLATEAFF. In nucleotides, the CDR3 is TGTGCCAGCAGCTTGCGGTTGGCCACTGAAGCTTTCTTT.

The CDR3 sequence is CASSLGGDSNADTQYF. The CDR3 DNA sequence: TGTGCCAGCAGCTTAGGGGGTGACAGTAACGCAGATACGCAGTATTTT. V is TRBV7-9 and J is TRBJ2-3; D is perhaps TRBD1 (5 bases). V dropped 1 base and J dropped 4 bases, with 15 bases sitting between them. Germline-derived CDR1 and CDR2 are SEHNR and FQNEAQ (reference sequence). The length of the CDR3 is 16 residues.

V is TRBV30 and J is TRBJ1-1, with D tentatively TRBD1 (5 bases). Trimming shortened V by 4 bases and J by 2 bases, and 11 bases separated the two germline ends. CDR3 length: 13 residues. CDR1 and CDR2 from the germline V gene are GTSNPN and SVGIG (reference sequence). The CDR3 here is CAWILRDNTEAFF. As DNA, the CDR3 is TGTGCCTGGATCCTCAGGGATAACACTGAAGCTTTCTTT.

This chain connects TRBV18 to TRBJ2-1, with D possibly matching TRBD1 (6 bases). The V and J ends lost 1 base and 5 bases respectively, with 9 bases between them. This CDR3 contains 14 residues. The germline gives CDR1 KGHSH, CDR2 LQKENI. The CDR3 nucleotides are TGTGCCAGCTCACCACGACAGGCTAACAATGAGCAGTTCTTC. It encodes CASSPRQANNEQFF.

This rearrangement joins TRBV14 to TRBJ2-7; D gene uncertain. CDR1 SGHDN and CDR2 FVKESK come from the germline V gene. The CDR3 has 17 amino acids. V lost 0 bases to trimming and J lost 5 bases, with 20 bases between them. Here the CDR3 reads CASSQEGALGFRHEQYF. As DNA, the CDR3 is TGTGCCAGCAGCCAAGAGGGCGCTCTTGGATTCCGGCACGAGCAGTACTTC.

This clone was detected once. The rearrangement joins TRBV18 to TRBJ2-7; 11 nucleotides align to TRBD1. Germline CDR1 and CDR2: KGHSH and LQKENI. V lost 5 bases and J lost 5; bases outside the gene matches: 8. The CDR3 totals 15 residues. CDR3 sequence: CASSSRGQGVNEQYF. In nucleotides, the CDR3 is TGTGCCAGCTCATCTAGGGGACAGGGGGTAAACGAGCAGTACTTC.

V and J are TRBV2 and TRBJ2-7; D unresolved. Germline V gene lookup returns CDR1 SNHLY and CDR2 FYNNEI. The CDR3 covers 12 residues. V dropped 8 bases and J dropped 3 bases, with 11 bases sitting between them. The CDR3 loop reads CASEKERYEQYF. The CDR3 DNA reads as TGTGCCAGCGAGAAAGAGCGCTACGAGCAGTACTTC. The entire variable domain, with the rest obtained from reference TRBV2 and TRBJ2-7, is as follows: EPEVTQTPSHQVTQMGQEVILRCVPISNHLYFYWYRQILGQKVEFLVSFYNNEISEKSEIFDDQFSVERPDGSNFTLKIRSTKLEDSAMYFCASEKERYEQYFGPGTRLTVT.

V and J are TRBV4-1 and TRBJ1-2; D is possibly TRBD1 (5 bases). Trimming removed 0 bases from V and 2 bases from J, with 10 bases in between. The CDR3 loop spans 15 amino acids. In germline, CDR1 is MGHRA, CDR2 YSYEKL. The CDR3 region has the DNA TGCGCCAGCAGCCAAGATGGTGCAGGGAACTATGGCTACACCTTC. It specifies CASSQDGAGNYGYTF.

The chain is built from TRBV3-1 (or the pseudogene TRBV3-2) and TRBJ2-5, with D perhaps matching TRBD2 (5 bases). The germline V gene has CDR1 LGHDT and CDR2 YNNKEL (reference sequence). The CDR3 spans 14 residues. The germline V and J ends were trimmed by 0 bases and 5 bases, with 10 bases remaining between them. In nucleotides, the CDR3 is TGTGCCAGCAGCCAAGATCTAGCCGCTGAGACCCAGTACTTC. Translating gives CASSQDLAAETQYF.

The rearrangement joins TRBV28 to TRBJ1-1; TRBD1 agrees at 7 bases. Germline V gives CDR1 MDHEN, CDR2 SYDVKM. This CDR3 has 15 amino acids. The junction had 14 bases not matched to a gene; V was cut back by 7 bases and J by 6 bases. In nucleotides, the CDR3 is TGTGCCAGCAAGGAGACAGGGCGTGGCATCCCTGAAGCTTTCTTT. Protein: CASKETGRGIPEAFF.

DNA for the CDR3: TGTGCCAGCAGCTTAGTAGGTGACAGCTACGAGCAGTACTTC. It is translated as CASSLVGDSYEQYF. V is TRBV7-2 and J is TRBJ2-7; tentative D call: TRBD1 (5 bases). The germline V and J ends were trimmed by 1 base and 3 bases, with 10 bases remaining between them. CDR3 size: 14 residues. Germline V gene data show CDR1 as SGHTA and CDR2 as FQGNSA.

Only a few counts were recorded for this clone. CDR3 protein: CASSLAAGNSPLHF. The CDR3 DNA follows: TGCGCCAGCAGCCTCGCCGCGGGTAATTCACCCCTCCACTTT. This chain connects TRBV4-3 to TRBJ1-6; D is undetermined. Germline CDR1 and CDR2: LGHNA and YSLEER. This CDR3 has 14 amino acids. The V end lost 4 bases, the J end lost 6 bases, and 10 bases lay between the germline ends.

The gene calls are TRBV5-1 and TRBJ2-3; 13 bases map to TRBD2. CDR1 is SGHRS, CDR2 YFSETQ, per germline. This CDR3 region has 18 residues. With V trimmed by 1 base and J by 5 bases, 10 bases remained unmatched. The CDR3 sequence: CASSLQGTSGDRVDTQYF. CDR3 nucleotide sequence: TGCGCCAGCAGCTTGCAAGGGACTAGCGGGGACCGCGTAGATACGCAGTATTTT.

CDR3 amino acids: CASSRGFRETQYF. The CDR3 bases are TGTGCCAGTAGTCGGGGGTTCCGGGAGACCCAGTACTTC. This rearrangement joins TRBV19 to TRBJ2-5; D may be TRBD2 (6 bases). Germline values: CDR1 LNHDA, CDR2 SQIVND (reference sequence). The CDR3 runs 13 residues. The germline V and J ends were trimmed by 5 bases and 5 bases, with 12 bases remaining between them.